Each of the 15 T cell receptor beta chains below was sequenced from the same sample in a study of graft-versus-host responses after intestinal transplantation. The assay was immunoSEQ multiplex PCR, and TCRdb's table has in-frame clones only and misses some. The sample yields 55,000 to 65,000 clones, 90% to 95% seen once. For these TCRs, the target antigens are not known. The material sequenced was unstimulated CD4+ T cells sorted from spleen or lymph node cells, taken before transplant. Source of these receptors: a human donor who was the organ donor for an intestinal transplant.

There are a few counts of this clone. V usage is TRBV6-6 and J usage is TRBJ2-3; TRBD1 aligns across 7 bases. Per the germline V gene, CDR1 is MNHNY and CDR2 is SVGAGI (reference sequence). The CDR3 sequence is 14 residues long. V lost 6 bases and J lost 5; bases outside the gene matches: 8. CDR3 bases: TGTGCCAGCAGCCACCGACAGGGAAGAGATACGCAGTATTTT. Translated: CASSHRQGRDTQYF.

The chain employs TRBV25-1 and TRBJ1-1; D not certain. V lost 3 bases and J lost 0, with 8 bases in between. Per the germline V gene, CDR1 is MGHDK and CDR2 is SYGVNS. The CDR3 totals 14 residues. The CDR3 DNA sequence: TGTGCCAGCAGTGATAGTCCTATGAACACTGAAGCTTTCTTT. Translating it yields CASSDSPMNTEAFF.

The J gene is TRBJ1-2, the V gene TRBV7-2; 7 bases line up with TRBD1. V shed 5 bases, J shed 4 bases, and the junction held 7 bases outside the gene matches. This CDR3 has 14 residues. Per the germline V gene, CDR1 is SGHTA and CDR2 is FQGNSA. CDR3 nucleotides: TGTGCCAGCAGCCCTCGACAGGGTAGCTATGGCTACACCTTC. Its protein product is CASSPRQGSYGYTF.

The chain carries TRBV7-9 and TRBJ1-2; a weak D match, TRBD1 (5 bases). CDR3 length: 14 amino acids. The germline gives CDR1 SEHNR, CDR2 FQNEAQ (reference sequence). Trimming removed 5 bases from V and 2 bases from J, with 12 bases in between. Written as DNA, the CDR3 is TGTGCCAGCAGCCCGGGACGGCTGAACTATGGCTACACCTTC. Translated, it gives CASSPGRLNYGYTF.

The chain has TRBV4-3 and TRBJ2-3, with D tentatively TRBD2 (6 bases). The CDR3 totals 16 residues. V was clipped by 2 bases and J by 5 bases, with 17 bases between them. Germline V gives CDR1 LGHNA, CDR2 YSLEER. This CDR3 is CASSQHGGSMGDTQYF. As DNA, the CDR3 is TGCGCCAGCAGCCAACACGGGGGATCCATGGGAGATACGCAGTATTTT.

A few counts support this clone. This chain connects TRBV11-2 to TRBJ2-5; D possibly corresponds to TRBD1 (5 bases). There are 14 residues in the CDR3. Deletions cut 3 bases from V and 5 bases from J, with 13 bases between. The germline V gene has CDR1 SGHAT and CDR2 FQNNGV. DNA for the CDR3: TGTGCCAGCAGCTTGGGTAGGGGCCGGGAGACCCAGTACTTC. Its protein is CASSLGRGRETQYF.

The table lists this clone with a count of one. The sample carries other DNA sequences with the same CDR3. This chain connects TRBV7-2 to TRBJ1-1; D unclear. Deletions cut 1 base from V and 0 bases from J, with 3 bases between. Germline loops: CDR1 SGHTA, CDR2 FQGNSA. The CDR3 extends over 13 amino acids. The CDR3 protein is CASSLGMNTEAFF. The CDR3 DNA follows: TGTGCCAGCAGCTTAGGCATGAACACTGAAGCTTTCTTT. Together with reference TRBV7-2 and TRBJ1-1, the CDR3 gives the full variable domain: GAGVSQSPSNKVTEKGKDVELRCDPISGHTALYWYRQSLGQGLEFLIYFQGNSAPDKSGLPSDRFSAERTGGSVSTLTIQRTQQEDSAVYLCASSLGMNTEAFFGQGTRLTVV.

The chain combines TRBV19 with TRBJ1-4; tentatively, D is TRBD1 (5 bases). Germline CDR1 and CDR2: LNHDA and SQIVND (reference sequence). CDR3 size: 15 residues. Trimming pared 4 bases from V and 5 bases from J, leaving 14 bases between. The CDR3, as DNA: TGTGCCAGTAGTACTCCACAGGCAAGAAATGAAAAACTGTTTTTT. Protein: CASSTPQARNEKLFF.

The chain uses TRBV11-2 and TRBJ1-6, with TRBD1 as a possible D gene (6 bases). CDR1 and CDR2 (germline): SGHAT, FQNNGV. This CDR3 contains 14 residues. Trimming left V 6 bases short and J 6 bases short, with 12 bases between. The CDR3 region has the DNA TGTGCCAGCAGGTACCCAGGGGCTAATTCACCCCTCCACTTT. It specifies CASRYPGANSPLHF.

With regard to this clone: Other nucleotide sequences in the sample specify the same CDR3. The chain recombines TRBV6-6 with TRBJ2-1; no reliable D call. The V gene lost 6 bases and the J gene lost 0 bases, with 15 bases spanning the gap. This CDR3 comprises 16 residues. Per the germline V gene, CDR1 is MNHNY and CDR2 is SVGAGI (reference sequence). CDR3 in amino acids: CASSLPLAGSYNEQFF. The CDR3 DNA reads as TGTGCCAGCAGCCTCCCGCTTGCTGGCTCCTACAATGAGCAGTTCTTC.

J is TRBJ1-1 and V is TRBV7-9; possibly TRBD1 for D (6 bases). The CDR3 length is 13 residues. Germline V gene lookup returns CDR1 SEHNR and CDR2 FQNEAQ (reference sequence). V was clipped by 5 bases and J by 2 bases, with 9 bases between them. This CDR3 reads CASSLQGNTEAFF. The CDR3 region has the DNA TGTGCCAGCAGCCTACAGGGAAACACTGAAGCTTTCTTT.

The gene calls are TRBV7-2 and TRBJ2-7; 11 positions agree with TRBD2. From germline, CDR1 is SGHTA and CDR2 FQGNSA. J was trimmed by 3 bases and V by 3 bases; bases with no gene match: 1. The CDR3 contains 14 residues. DNA of the CDR3: TGTGCCAGCAGCTTCGGGACTAGCGGCTACGAGCAGTACTTC. Translating gives CASSFGTSGYEQYF. The variable domain in full, completed from reference TRBV7-2 and TRBJ2-7, reads GAGVSQSPSNKVTEKGKDVELRCDPISGHTALYWYRQSLGQGLEFLIYFQGNSAPDKSGLPSDRFSAERTGGSVSTLTIQRTQQEDSAVYLCASSFGTSGYEQYFGPGTRLTVT.

The V call is TRBV6-6, the J call TRBJ2-7; weak D call: TRBD1 (6 bases). This CDR3 has 15 amino acids. V shed 4 bases and J shed 2 bases, with 15 bases lying between them. Germline assignment: CDR1 MNHNY and CDR2 SVGAGI (reference sequence). The CDR3 region has the DNA TGTGCCAGCAGTTCACCCCCGACAGGAACCTACGAGCAGTACTTC. The encoded protein is CASSSPPTGTYEQYF.

The chain combines TRBV27 with TRBJ1-6, with 11 bases aligning to TRBD1. CDR1 and CDR2 (germline): MNHEY, SMNVEV (reference sequence). This CDR3 is 15 amino acids long. Trimming cost V 1 base and J 7 bases; bases outside gene matches: 0. The CDR3 DNA reads as TGTGCCAGCAGTTTATGGACAGGGGGCAATTCACCCCTCCACTTT. It yields the protein CASSLWTGGNSPLHF.

This chain connects TRBV7-2 to TRBJ1-6, with unresolved D. From germline, CDR1 is SGHTA and CDR2 FQGNSA. CDR3 length: 15 residues. V was cut by 1 base and J by 4 bases, with 8 bases left in between. This CDR3 is CASSLEGPYNSPLHF. CDR3 sequence (DNA): TGTGCCAGCAGCTTAGAGGGTCCTTATAATTCACCCCTCCACTTT.